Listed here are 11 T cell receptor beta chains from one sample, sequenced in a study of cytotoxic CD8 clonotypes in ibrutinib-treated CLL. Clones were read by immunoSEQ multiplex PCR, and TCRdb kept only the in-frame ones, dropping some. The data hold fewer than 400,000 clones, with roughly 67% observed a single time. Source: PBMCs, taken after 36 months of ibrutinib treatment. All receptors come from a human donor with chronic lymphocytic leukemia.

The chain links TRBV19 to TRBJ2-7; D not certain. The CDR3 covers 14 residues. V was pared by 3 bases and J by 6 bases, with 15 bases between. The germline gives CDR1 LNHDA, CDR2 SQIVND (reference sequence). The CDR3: CASSIRGPFVEQYF. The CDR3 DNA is TGTGCCAGTAGTATTCGAGGACCATTCGTCGAGCAGTACTTC.

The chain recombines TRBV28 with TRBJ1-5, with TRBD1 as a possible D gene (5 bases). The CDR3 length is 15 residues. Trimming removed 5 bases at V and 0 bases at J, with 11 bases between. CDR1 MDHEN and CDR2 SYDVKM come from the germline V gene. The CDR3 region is CASSHMGPSNQPQHF. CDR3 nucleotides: TGTGCCAGCAGTCACATGGGGCCTAGCAATCAGCCCCAGCATTTT. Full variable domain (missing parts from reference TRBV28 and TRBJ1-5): DVKVTQSSRYLVKRTGEKVFLECVQDMDHENMFWYRQDPGLGLRLIYFSYDVKMKEKGDIPEGYSVSREKKERFSLILESASTNQTSMYLCASSHMGPSNQPQHFGDGTRLSIL.

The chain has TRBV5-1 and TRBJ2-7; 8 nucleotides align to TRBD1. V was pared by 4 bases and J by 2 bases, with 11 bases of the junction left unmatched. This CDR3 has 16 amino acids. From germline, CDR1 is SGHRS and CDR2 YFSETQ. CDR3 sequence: CASSGAYKTGAYEQYF. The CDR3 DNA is TGCGCCAGCAGCGGAGCCTACAAGACAGGGGCCTACGAGCAGTACTTC.

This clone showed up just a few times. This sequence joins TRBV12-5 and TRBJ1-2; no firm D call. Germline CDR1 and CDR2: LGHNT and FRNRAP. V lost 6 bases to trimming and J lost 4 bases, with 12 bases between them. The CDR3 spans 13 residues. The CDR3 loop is CASGPMAAYGYTF. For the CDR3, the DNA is TGTGCTAGTGGCCCCATGGCCGCCTATGGCTACACCTTC.

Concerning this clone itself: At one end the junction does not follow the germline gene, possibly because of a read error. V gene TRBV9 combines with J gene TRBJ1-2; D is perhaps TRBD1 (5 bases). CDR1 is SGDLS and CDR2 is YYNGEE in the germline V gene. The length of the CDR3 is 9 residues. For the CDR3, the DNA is TGTGCCAGCAGCGTAGGGGGACCCTTC. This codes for CASSVGGPF.

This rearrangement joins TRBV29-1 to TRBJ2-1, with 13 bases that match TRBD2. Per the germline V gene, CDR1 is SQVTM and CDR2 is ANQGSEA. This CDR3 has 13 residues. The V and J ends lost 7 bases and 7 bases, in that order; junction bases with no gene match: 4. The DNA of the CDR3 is TGCAGCGCACTAGCGGGAGGGAAAAATGAGCAGTTCTTC. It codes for CSALAGGKNEQFF.

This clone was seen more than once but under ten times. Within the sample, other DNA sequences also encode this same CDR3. The CDR3 protein is CSARGGDTQYF. The CDR3 DNA follows: TGCAGTGCTAGGGGCGGCGATACGCAGTATTTT. The V and J genes are TRBV20-1 and TRBJ2-3, with D hard to call. Trimming left V 3 bases short and J 6 bases short, with 7 bases between. The CDR3 consists of 11 residues. Germline V lookup: CDR1 DFQATT, CDR2 SNEGSKA (reference sequence).

This chain's CDR3 is CASSLTGTAQETQYF. The CDR3 DNA sequence: TGTGCCAGCAGCCTAACCGGGACAGCCCAAGAGACCCAGTACTTC. J is TRBJ2-5 and V is TRBV9; the match to TRBD1 covers 7 bases. The length of the CDR3 is 15 residues. Germline V gives CDR1 SGDLS, CDR2 YYNGEE. The ends lost 4 bases at V and 1 base at J; junction bases unmatched: 7. The whole variable domain, filled in from reference TRBV9 and TRBJ2-5, reads DSGVTQTPKHLITATGQRVTLRCSPRSGDLSVYWYQQSLDQGLQFLIQYYNGEERAKGNILERFSAQQFPDLHSELNLSSLELGDSALYFCASSLTGTAQETQYFGPGTRLLVL.

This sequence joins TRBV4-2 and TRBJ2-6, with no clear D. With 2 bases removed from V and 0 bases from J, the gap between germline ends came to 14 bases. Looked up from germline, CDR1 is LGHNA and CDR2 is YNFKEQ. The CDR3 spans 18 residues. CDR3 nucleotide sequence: TGTGCCAGCAGCCAACCCCCTTTCATCGGCTCTGGGGCCAACGTCCTGACTTTC. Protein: CASSQPPFIGSGANVLTF.

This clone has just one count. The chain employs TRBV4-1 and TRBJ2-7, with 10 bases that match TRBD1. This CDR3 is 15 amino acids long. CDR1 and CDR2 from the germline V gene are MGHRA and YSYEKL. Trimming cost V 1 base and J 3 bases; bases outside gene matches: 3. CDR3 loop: CASSQGQGARYEQYF. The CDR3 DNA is TGCGCCAGCAGCCAAGGACAGGGGGCGCGCTACGAGCAGTACTTC.

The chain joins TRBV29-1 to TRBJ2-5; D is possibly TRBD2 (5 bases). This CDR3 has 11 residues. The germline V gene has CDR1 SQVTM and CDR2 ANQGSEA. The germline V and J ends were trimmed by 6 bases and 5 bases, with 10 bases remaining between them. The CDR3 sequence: CSVLASETQYF. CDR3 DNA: TGCAGCGTCCTAGCCTCGGAGACCCAGTACTTC.